The clone carrying this T cell receptor (beta chain) was detected a few times. This record belongs to a study of T cells in Graves' hyperthyroidism and ophthalmopathy. As for the study in general: Peripheral blood was taken when the disease was first diagnosed, before any treatment began.

This CDR3 contains 15 residues. With 0 bases removed from V and 6 bases from J, the gap between germline ends came to 15 bases. CDR1 is SGHRS, CDR2 YFSETQ, per germline. Hyperthyroidism, newly diagnosed and lasting under 2 months, affected patients aged 18 to 65. Amplified TCR beta CDR3 regions came from RNA transcripts. The study used the HTBI primer set for a first-round RT-PCR of the TCR CDR3. TCRdb itself ran the multiplex PCR reads through MiXCR, one entry per CDR3 protein. The sample contains over 700,000 distinct CDR3 sequences, approximately 19% of which appear only once. This chain connects TRBV5-1 to TRBJ1-2, with D unclear. This clonotype was sampled from a woman between 45 and 65 years old with Graves' hyperthyroidism that later progressed to Graves' ophthalmopathy. Sequencing was done on a sample of blood. The CDR3 DNA reads TGCGCCAGCAGCTTGGTCCGGGAAACAACGGATGGCTACACCTTC. Protein: CASSLVRETTDGYTF.